The TCR beta chain under discussion was sequenced for a study of blood T cell repertoires in COVID-19. The overall study: Acute and convalescent COVID-19 specimens originated in the United States, Italy and Spain. In each case, the material was cDNA or gDNA derived from T cells, B-cell-depleted T cells, or PBMCs.

In the original workflow: Nucleated cell number was recorded as an estimate derived from reference gene primer amplification. TCRdb keeps only in-frame clones here, not all; method: immunoSEQ multiplex PCR. D and trimming were read from the DNA, whereas the V and J calls and clone size are those reported in that table. The sample has 95,000 to 150,000 clones; roughly 85% are singletons. The receptor was derived from a man aged 40-49 years with acute or convalescent COVID-19. The material sequenced was peripheral blood.

The chain's CDR3 is CASRVAGNTEAFF. The CDR3 bases are TGTGCCAGCAGGGTGGCGGGGAACACTGAAGCTTTCTTT. This chain uses TRBV27 with TRBJ1-1; no clear D gene. The V end was cut by 6 bases, the J end by 1 base, with 9 bases between. The V gene's germline CDR1 is MNHEY and CDR2 SMNVEV (reference sequence). The CDR3 loop spans 13 amino acids.